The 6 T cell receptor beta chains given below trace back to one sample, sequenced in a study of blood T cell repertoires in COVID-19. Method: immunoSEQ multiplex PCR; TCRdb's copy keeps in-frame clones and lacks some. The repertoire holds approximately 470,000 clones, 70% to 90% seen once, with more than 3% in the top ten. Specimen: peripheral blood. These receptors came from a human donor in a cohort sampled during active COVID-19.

The CDR3 spells CASSEDRAPYEQYF. In DNA, the CDR3 is TGTGCCAGCAGCGAAGACAGGGCCCCCTACGAGCAGTACTTC. The rearrangement links TRBV28 to TRBJ2-7; 7 bases are a match to TRBD1. The CDR3 runs 14 residues. CDR1 is MDHEN, CDR2 SYDVKM, per germline. The ends lost 6 bases at V and 2 bases at J; junction bases unmatched: 7. Full variable domain (missing parts from reference TRBV28 and TRBJ2-7): DVKVTQSSRYLVKRTGEKVFLECVQDMDHENMFWYRQDPGLGLRLIYFSYDVKMKEKGDIPEGYSVSREKKERFSLILESASTNQTSMYLCASSEDRAPYEQYFGPGTRLTVT.

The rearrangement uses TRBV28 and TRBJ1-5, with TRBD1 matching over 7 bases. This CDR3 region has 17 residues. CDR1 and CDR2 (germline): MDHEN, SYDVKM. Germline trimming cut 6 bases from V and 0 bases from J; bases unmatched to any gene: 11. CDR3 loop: CASSLPRGVASNQPQHF. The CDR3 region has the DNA TGTGCCAGCAGCCTGCCCAGGGGGGTTGCTAGCAATCAGCCCCAGCATTTT.

CDR3: CAWSTGGFTGDTQYF. The CDR3 nucleotides read TGTGCCTGGAGTACCGGCGGGTTCACAGGGGATACGCAGTATTTT. The chain employs TRBV30 and TRBJ2-3; maybe TRBD1 (6 bases). Trimming pared 2 bases from V and 6 bases from J, leaving 18 bases between. CDR1 is GTSNPN, CDR2 SVGIG, per germline (reference sequence). The CDR3 runs to 15 residues.

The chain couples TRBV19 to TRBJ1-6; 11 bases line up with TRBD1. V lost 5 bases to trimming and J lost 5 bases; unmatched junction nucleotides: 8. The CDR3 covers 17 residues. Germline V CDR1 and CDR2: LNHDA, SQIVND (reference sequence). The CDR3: CASSDAGTGGNNSPLHF. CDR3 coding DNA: TGTGCCAGTAGTGACGCCGGGACAGGGGGTAATAATTCACCCCTCCACTTT.

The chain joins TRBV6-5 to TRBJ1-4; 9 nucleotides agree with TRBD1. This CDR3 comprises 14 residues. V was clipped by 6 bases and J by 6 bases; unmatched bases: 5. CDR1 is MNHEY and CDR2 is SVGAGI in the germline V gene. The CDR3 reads CASSPGQGDEKLFF. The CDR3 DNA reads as TGTGCCAGCAGCCCGGGACAGGGAGATGAAAAACTGTTTTTT.

The CDR3 DNA follows: TGTGCCAGCCCTCGGCTAGCGGATTACAATGAGCAGTTCTTC. Protein sequence: CASPRLADYNEQFF. V is TRBV25-1 and J is TRBJ2-1, with 7 bases lining up with TRBD2. This CDR3 has 14 residues. Germline CDR1 MGHDK, CDR2 SYGVNS. Trimming took 8 bases from V and 4 from J; bases not matched to a gene: 8.